The clone carrying this T cell receptor (beta chain) was counted only a few times. As yet, its antigen is unknown. The data were taken from a study of early T cells in non-severe SARS-CoV-2 infection. Study in general: Sequencing used unsorted whole-blood bulk RNA, so chains lack pairing. Overall study findings and caveats: Database matching using VDJdb favored anti-spike CD8 responses, with private and CD4 specificities left missing.

This CDR3 spans 13 amino acids. The V and J ends lost 5 bases and 3 bases respectively, with 10 bases between them. Individual cDNA molecules each received unique molecular identifiers attached to them. One entry per CDR3 protein results from TCRdb running MiXCR on the 5' RACE reads. Of 87,000 or so distinct CDR3 sequences in the sample, 14% were seen once. The sequenced sample was whole blood. The V call is TRBV12-3 or TRBV12-4, the J call TRBJ1-2, with D unresolved. The clonotype originates from an adult who was a healthcare worker with PCR-confirmed SARS-CoV-2 infection or an uninfected control (not recorded which). DNA of the CDR3: TGTGCCAGCAGTATTCGCCGGGACTATGGCTACACCTTC. It specifies CASSIRRDYGYTF.